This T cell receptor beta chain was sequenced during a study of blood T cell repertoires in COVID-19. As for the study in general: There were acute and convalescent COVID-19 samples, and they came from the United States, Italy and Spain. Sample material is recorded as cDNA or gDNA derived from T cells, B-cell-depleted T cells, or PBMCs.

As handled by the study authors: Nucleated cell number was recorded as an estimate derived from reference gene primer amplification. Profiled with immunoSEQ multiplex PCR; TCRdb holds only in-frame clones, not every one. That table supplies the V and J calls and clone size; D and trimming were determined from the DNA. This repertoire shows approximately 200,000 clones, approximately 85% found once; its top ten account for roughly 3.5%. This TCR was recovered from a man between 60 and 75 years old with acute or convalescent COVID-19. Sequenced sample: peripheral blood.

The CDR3 is CASSPFRREGRYEQYF. CDR3 nucleotide sequence: TGTGCCAGCAGCCCTTTTCGTCGGGAGGGCCGGTACGAGCAGTACTTC. This chain uses TRBV3-1 (or the pseudogene TRBV3-2) with TRBJ2-7; 8 bases match TRBD2. Germline lookup yields CDR1 LGHDT and CDR2 YNNKEL (reference sequence). V gave up 4 bases and J gave up 4 bases; unmatched junction bases: 12. The CDR3 has 16 residues.